The subject of this entry is one T cell receptor (beta chain). Its antigen is undetermined. V dropped 4 bases and J dropped 2; count of bases not matched to a gene: 6. CDR1 is SGDLS, CDR2 YYNGEE, per germline. The CDR3 totals 16 residues. The data are from a study of T cell responses to AZD1222 COVID-19 vaccine. Study-wide background: Second doses that came at about 4 or about 12 weeks were put together.

Whole-study results and caveats: Nearly half of unique spike-specific TCRs reportedly avoided B.1.351 and B.1.1.7 mutated regions. Repertoire samples came only from after the peak T cell response. Donors were largely white British and mainly female; clonal diversity was possibly underestimated.

Profiling relied on immunoSEQ multiplex PCR, and the TCRdb table lists in-frame clones only, not all of them. Found here are approximately 120,000 clones, approximately 91% of them singletons; the top ten hold more than 15%. The rearrangement joins TRBV9 to TRBJ2-6; 7 positions match TRBD2. The receptor's source is an adult in good health. The sequences come from peripheral blood, collected on day 0 of AZD1222 vaccination. The CDR3 spells CASSPTRGAGANVLTF. CDR3 bases: TGTGCCAGCAGCCCCACCCGGGGGGCTGGGGCCAACGTCCTGACTTTC.